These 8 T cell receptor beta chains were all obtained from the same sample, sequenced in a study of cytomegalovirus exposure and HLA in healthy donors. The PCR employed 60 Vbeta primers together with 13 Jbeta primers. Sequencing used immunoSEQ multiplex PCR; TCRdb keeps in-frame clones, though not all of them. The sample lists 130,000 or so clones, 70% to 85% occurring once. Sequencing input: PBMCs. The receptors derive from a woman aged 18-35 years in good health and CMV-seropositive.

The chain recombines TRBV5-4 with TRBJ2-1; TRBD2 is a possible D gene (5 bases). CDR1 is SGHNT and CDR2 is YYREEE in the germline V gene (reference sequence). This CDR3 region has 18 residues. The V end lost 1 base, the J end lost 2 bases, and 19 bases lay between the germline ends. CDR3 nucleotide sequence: TGTGCCAGCAGCTTGTCTCTAGGGAGATTCTCCCCCTACAATGAGCAGTTCTTC. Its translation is CASSLSLGRFSPYNEQFF.

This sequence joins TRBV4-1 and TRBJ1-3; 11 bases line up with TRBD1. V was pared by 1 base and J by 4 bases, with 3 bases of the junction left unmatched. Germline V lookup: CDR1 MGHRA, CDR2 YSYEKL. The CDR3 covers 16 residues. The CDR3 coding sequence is TGCGCCAGCAGCCAAGCCGGGACAGGGGGAGGAAACACCATATATTTT. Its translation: CASSQAGTGGGNTIYF.

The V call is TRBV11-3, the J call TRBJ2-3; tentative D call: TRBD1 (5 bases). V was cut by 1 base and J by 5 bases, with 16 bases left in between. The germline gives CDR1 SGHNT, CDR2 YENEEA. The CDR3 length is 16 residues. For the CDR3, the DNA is TGTGCCAGCAGCTTAGGCGTGGGGCAGGATGGAGATACGCAGTATTTT. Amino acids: CASSLGVGQDGDTQYF. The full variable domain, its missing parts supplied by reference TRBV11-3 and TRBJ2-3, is EAGVVQSPRYKIIEKKQPVAFWCNPISGHNTLYWYLQNLGQGPELLIRYENEEAVDDSQLPKDRFSAERLKGVDSTLKIQPAELGDSAVYLCASSLGVGQDGDTQYFGPGTRLTVL.

This CDR3 reads CASSQDWGSSYNSPLHF. In DNA, the CDR3 is TGCGCCAGCAGCCAAGATTGGGGCAGCTCCTATAATTCACCCCTCCACTTT. J is TRBJ1-6 and V is TRBV4-1, with TRBD1 as a possible D gene (5 bases). V was trimmed by 0 bases and J by 0 bases, leaving 9 bases between them. CDR3 length: 17 amino acids. Per the germline V gene, CDR1 is MGHRA and CDR2 is YSYEKL.

In DNA, the CDR3 is TGTGCGAAACACCGGACTAGCGGCTACGAGCAGTACTTC. Its protein is CAKHRTSGYEQYF. The V call is TRBV2, the J call TRBJ2-7; 10 positions agree with TRBD2. In germline, CDR1 is SNHLY, CDR2 FYNNEI. This CDR3 comprises 13 residues.

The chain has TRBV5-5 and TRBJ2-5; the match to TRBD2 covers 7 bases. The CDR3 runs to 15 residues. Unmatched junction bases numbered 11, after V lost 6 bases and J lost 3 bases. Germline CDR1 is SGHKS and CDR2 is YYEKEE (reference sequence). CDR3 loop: CASNLNPAGEETQYF. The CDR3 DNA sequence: TGTGCCAGCAACCTCAATCCGGCGGGGGAAGAGACCCAGTACTTC. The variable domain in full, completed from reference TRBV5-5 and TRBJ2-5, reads DAGVTQSPTHLIKTRGQQVTLRCSPISGHKSVSWYQQVLGQGPQFIFQYYEKEERGRGNFPDRFSARQFPNYSSELNVNALLLGDSALYLCASNLNPAGEETQYFGPGTRLLVL.

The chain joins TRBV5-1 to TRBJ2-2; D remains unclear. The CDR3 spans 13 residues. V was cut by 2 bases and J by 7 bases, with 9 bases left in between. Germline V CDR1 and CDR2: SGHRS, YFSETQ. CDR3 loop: CASSFRVNGELFF. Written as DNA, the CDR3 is TGCGCCAGCAGCTTCCGGGTGAACGGGGAGCTGTTTTTT.

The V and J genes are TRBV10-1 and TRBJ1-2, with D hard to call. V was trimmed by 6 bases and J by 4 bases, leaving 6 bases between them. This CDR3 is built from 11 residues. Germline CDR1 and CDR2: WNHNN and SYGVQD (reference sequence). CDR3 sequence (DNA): TGCGCCAGCAGACCTATCTATGGCTACACCTTC. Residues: CASRPIYGYTF.